Described below is a single T cell receptor beta chain sequence and its context. As yet, its antigen is unknown. This sample is drawn from a study of T cells after yellow fever vaccination. Study results and caveats: Clonotypes found in both CD4 and CD8 compartments made up a small share. Contamination by abundant bulk-population clonotypes could be present in FACS-sorted repertoires. In post-booster samples, most primary-vaccination clones reappeared (approximately 97% CD4, about 91% CD8).

Production of TCR cDNA was by 5'RACE template switching, which also added a universal primer site and UMIs. Each CDR3 protein gets one entry after TCRdb re-called the 5' RACE reads with MiXCR. The repertoire consists of around 120,000 distinct CDR3 sequences, with about 15% occurring once and the leading ten covering 43%. Source: CD8+ T cells sorted from PBMCs, taken 5 days after the yellow fever booster vaccination. This sequence was found in a man younger than 35 who received the YFV17D yellow fever vaccine.

CDR3 sequence (DNA): TGTGCCAGCAGATCGACAGGGGGAGAAACTGAAGCTTTCTTT. This codes for CASRSTGGETEAFF. V gene TRBV7-9 combines with J gene TRBJ1-1; 9 bases match TRBD1. CDR1 and CDR2 from the germline V gene are SEHNR and FQNEAQ (reference sequence). The CDR3 runs 14 residues. With V trimmed by 6 bases and J by 5 bases, 7 bases remained unmatched.